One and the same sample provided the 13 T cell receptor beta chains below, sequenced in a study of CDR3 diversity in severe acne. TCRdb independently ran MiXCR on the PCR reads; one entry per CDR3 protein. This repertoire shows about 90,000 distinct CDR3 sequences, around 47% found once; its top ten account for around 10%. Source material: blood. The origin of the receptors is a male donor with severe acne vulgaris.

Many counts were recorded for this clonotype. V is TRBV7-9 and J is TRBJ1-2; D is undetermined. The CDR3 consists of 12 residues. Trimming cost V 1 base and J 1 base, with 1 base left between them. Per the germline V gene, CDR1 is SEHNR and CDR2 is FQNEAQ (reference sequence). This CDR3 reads CASSLVNYGYTF. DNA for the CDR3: TGTGCCAGCAGCTTAGTTAACTATGGCTACACCTTC.

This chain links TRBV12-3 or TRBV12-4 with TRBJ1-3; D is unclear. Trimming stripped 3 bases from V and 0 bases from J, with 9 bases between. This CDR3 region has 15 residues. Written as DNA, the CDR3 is TGTGCCAGCAGTTTTGTTCCGGACTCTGGAAACACCATATATTTT. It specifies CASSFVPDSGNTIYF.

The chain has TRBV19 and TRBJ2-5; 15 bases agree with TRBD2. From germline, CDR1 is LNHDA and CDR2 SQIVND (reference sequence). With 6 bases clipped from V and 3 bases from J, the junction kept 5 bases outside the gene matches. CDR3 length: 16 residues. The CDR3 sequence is CASRRTSGRAKETQYF. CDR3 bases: TGTGCCAGTAGACGGACTAGCGGGAGGGCCAAAGAGACCCAGTACTTC.

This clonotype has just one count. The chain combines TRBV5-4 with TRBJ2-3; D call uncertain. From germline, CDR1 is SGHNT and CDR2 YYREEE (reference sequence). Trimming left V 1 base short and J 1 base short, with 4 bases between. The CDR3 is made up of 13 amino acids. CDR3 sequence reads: CASSLFGTDTQYF. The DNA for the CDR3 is TGTGCCAGCAGCTTGTTTGGCACAGATACGCAGTATTTT.

The CDR3 coding sequence is TGTGCCACCAGTGATTTCGGGGACGAGCAGTACTTC. The encoded protein is CATSDFGDEQYF. V and J are TRBV24-1 and TRBJ2-7; TRBD2 is a possible D gene (5 bases). The CDR3 sequence is 12 residues long. From germline, CDR1 is KGHDR and CDR2 SFDVKD. With 1 base removed from V and 5 bases from J, the gap between germline ends came to 5 bases.

CDR3 coding DNA: TGTGCCAGCAGCCAAGTAGTGGACACTCCTCACTATGGCTACACCTTC. This codes for CASSQVVDTPHYGYTF. The chain joins TRBV14 to TRBJ1-2; D is perhaps TRBD1 (5 bases). V lost 1 base and J lost 3, with 15 bases in between. CDR3 length equals 16 residues. Germline V gene data show CDR1 as SGHDN and CDR2 as FVKESK.

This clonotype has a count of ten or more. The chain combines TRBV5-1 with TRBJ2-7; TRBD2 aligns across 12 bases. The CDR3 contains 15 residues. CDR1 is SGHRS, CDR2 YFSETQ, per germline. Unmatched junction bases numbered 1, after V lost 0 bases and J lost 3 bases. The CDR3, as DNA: TGCGCCAGCAGCTTGGGACTAGCGGGAGTCTACGAGCAGTACTTC. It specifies CASSLGLAGVYEQYF. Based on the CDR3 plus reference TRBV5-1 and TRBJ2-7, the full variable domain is KAGVTQTPRYLIKTRGQQVTLSCSPISGHRSVSWYQQTPGQGLQFLFEYFSETQRNKGNFPGRFSGRQFSNSRSEMNVSTLELGDSALYLCASSLGLAGVYEQYFGPGTRLTVT.

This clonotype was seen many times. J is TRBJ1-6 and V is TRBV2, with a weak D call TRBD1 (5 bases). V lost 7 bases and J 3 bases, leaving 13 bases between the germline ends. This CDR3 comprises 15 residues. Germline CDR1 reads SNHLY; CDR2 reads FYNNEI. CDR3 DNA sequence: TGTGCCAGCATGGAGGACACCTACTATAATTCACCCCTCCACTTT. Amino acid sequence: CASMEDTYYNSPLHF.

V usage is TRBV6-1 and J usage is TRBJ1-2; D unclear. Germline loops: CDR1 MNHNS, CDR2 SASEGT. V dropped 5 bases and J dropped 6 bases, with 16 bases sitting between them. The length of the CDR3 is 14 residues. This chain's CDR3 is CASSYFGLSHGYTF. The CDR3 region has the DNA TGTGCCAGCAGTTACTTCGGCCTGTCCCATGGCTACACCTTC.

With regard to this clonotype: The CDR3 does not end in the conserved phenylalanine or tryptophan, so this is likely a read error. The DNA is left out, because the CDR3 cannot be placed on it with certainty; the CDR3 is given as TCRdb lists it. CDR3: CSASGRSRVY. The chain links TRBV20-1 to TRBJ1-1. From its first to its last residue, the CDR3 has 10 amino acids. Germline CDR1 DFQATT, CDR2 SNEGSKA (reference sequence).

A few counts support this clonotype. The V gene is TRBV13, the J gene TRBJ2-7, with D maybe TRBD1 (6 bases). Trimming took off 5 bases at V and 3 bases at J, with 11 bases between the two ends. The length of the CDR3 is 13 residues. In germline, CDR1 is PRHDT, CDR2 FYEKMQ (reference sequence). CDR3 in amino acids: CASSKQGRYEQYF. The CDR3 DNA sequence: TGTGCCAGCAGCAAACAGGGTCGCTACGAGCAGTACTTC.

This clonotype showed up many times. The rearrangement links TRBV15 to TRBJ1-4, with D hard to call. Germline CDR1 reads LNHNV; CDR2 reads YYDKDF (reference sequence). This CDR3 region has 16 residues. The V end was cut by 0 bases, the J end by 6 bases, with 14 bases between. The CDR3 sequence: CATSRDFGSKDEKLFF. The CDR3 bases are TGTGCCACCAGCAGAGATTTCGGCAGCAAGGATGAAAAACTGTTTTTT.

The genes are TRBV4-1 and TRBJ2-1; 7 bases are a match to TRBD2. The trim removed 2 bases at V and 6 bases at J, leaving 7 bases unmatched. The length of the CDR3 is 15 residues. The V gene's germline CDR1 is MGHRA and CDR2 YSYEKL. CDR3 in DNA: TGCGCCAGCAGCCAAAGCGGGGATAAAATCAATGAGCAGTTCTTC. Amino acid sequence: CASSQSGDKINEQFF.